Listed below are T cell receptor beta chains from one sample, sequenced in a study of T cell changes during pregnancy in multiple sclerosis. Assay: immunoSEQ multiplex PCR; the TCRdb copy retains only in-frame clones and omits some. Of 50,000 to 80,000 clones in the sample, roughly 92% are singletons; the top ten hold 1.4%. Sequences were derived from peripheral blood, sampled in the second trimester of pregnancy. The receptors originated from a female donor with multiple sclerosis, enrolled in a pregnancy study. The CDR3 runs from the conserved cysteine through the conserved F or W. The order of the fields is CDR3 length, clone size, V gene, D gene, J gene, CDR3 DNA, CDR3 protein. A D gene is named only where the DNA matches it firmly. Clone size is stated in some rows and not others, as once, few, many or a class when expanded.

length: 15
size: once
V: TRBV27
D: TRBD2
J: TRBJ2-1
DNA: TGTGCCAGCAGTGGAGGGACTAGCGGATACAATGAGCAGTTCTTC
CDR3: CASSGGTSGYNEQFF

length: 15
size: -
V: TRBV19
D: TRBD2
J: TRBJ2-3
DNA: TGTGCCAGTAGTACCGCGACTAGCGGGCGGGATACGCAGTATTTT
CDR3: CASSTATSGRDTQYF

length: 16
size: -
V: TRBV7-9
D: -
J: TRBJ1-3
DNA: TGTGCCAGCAGCTTAGAATTGACCGGGTCTAGAAACACCATATATTTT
CDR3: CASSLELTGSRNTIYF

length: 15
size: -
V: TRBV7-2
D: TRBD1
J: TRBJ1-1
DNA: TGTGCCAGCAGCCCCCCCGGGACAGTGAACACTGAAGCTTTCTTT
CDR3: CASSPPGTVNTEAFF

length: 12
size: -
V: TRBV9
D: -
J: TRBJ2-3
DNA: TGTGCCAGCAGCGTAGGTGGGAGCGCGCAGTATTTT
CDR3: CASSVGGSAQYF

length: 18
size: -
V: TRBV5-1
D: TRBD1
J: TRBJ2-7
DNA: TGCGCCAGCAGCTCTTACCTTCATACAGGGGAGAAAAGCTACGAGCAGTACTTC
CDR3: CASSSYLHTGEKSYEQYF

length: 16
size: -
V: TRBV5-5
D: TRBD2
J: TRBJ2-1
DNA: TGTGCCAGCAGCCGGGGACTAGCGGGAGGTGCGTTTGAGCAGTTCTTC
CDR3: CASSRGLAGGAFEQFF

length: 16
size: -
V: TRBV4-2
D: -
J: TRBJ2-3
DNA: TGTGCCAGCAGCCCGGAGAGTAGCGCCCGCACAGATACGCAGTATTTT
CDR3: CASSPESSARTDTQYF

length: 15
size: few
V: TRBV6-4
D: TRBD2
J: TRBJ2-3
DNA: TGTGCCAGCAGTGTGACCGGGACTAGCGTAGATACGCAGTATTTT
CDR3: CASSVTGTSVDTQYF

length: 13
size: -
V: TRBV2
D: -
J: TRBJ2-2
DNA: TGTGCCAGCAGTGTAGTAGTTGACGGGGAGCTGTTTTTT
CDR3: CASSVVVDGELFF

length: 15
size: -
V: TRBV5-4
D: TRBD2
J: TRBJ2-5
DNA: TGTGCCAGCAGCACGGGACTAGCGGGAGGAGAGACCCAGTACTTC
CDR3: CASSTGLAGGETQYF

length: 14
size: -
V: TRBV9
D: TRBD2
J: TRBJ2-2
DNA: TGTGCCAGCAGCGTTATAGCGGGAGCCGGGGAGCTGTTTTTT
CDR3: CASSVIAGAGELFF

length: 19
size: -
V: TRBV28
D: -
J: TRBJ2-7
DNA: TGTGCCAGCATTCCTTCGGGCTTACCAGGACGGGAGTTTAGGTACGAGCAGTACTTC
CDR3: CASIPSGLPGREFRYEQYF

length: 15
size: -
V: TRBV2
D: TRBD2
J: TRBJ2-5
DNA: TGTGCCAGCAGGTCTCTAGCGGGAAGCCAAGAGACCCAGTACTTC
CDR3: CASRSLAGSQETQYF

length: 15
size: -
V: TRBV6-4
D: -
J: TRBJ1-2
DNA: TGTGCCAGCAGTGCCGCATCCGGGCAGGGCAATGGCTACACCTTC
CDR3: CASSAASGQGNGYTF

length: 15
size: -
V: TRBV9
D: TRBD1
J: TRBJ2-7
DNA: TGTGCCAGCAGCGCCGCCGGGACAGGAACCTACGAGCAGTACTTC
CDR3: CASSAAGTGTYEQYF

length: 13
size: -
V: TRBV5-1
D: TRBD1
J: TRBJ2-7
DNA: TGCGCCAGCAGCCGGGACAGGGATGGCGAGCAGTACTTC
CDR3: CASSRDRDGEQYF

length: 14
size: medium-sized
V: TRBV7-2
D: -
J: TRBJ2-7
DNA: TGTGCCAGCAGCTCGTTGGGCGGGATCTACGAGCAGTACTTC
CDR3: CASSSLGGIYEQYF